A selection of T cell receptor beta chains follows, all from one sample in a study of T cell responses to AZD1222 COVID-19 vaccine. Data came from immunoSEQ multiplex PCR; TCRdb stores just in-frame clones and leaves some out. The sample shows 100,000 to 150,000 clones, roughly 87% of them seen only once. The sequenced sample was peripheral blood, obtained on day 0 of MenACWY control vaccination. The source is an adult in good health. Both conserved end residues are part of each CDR3. Fields, in order: D gene, CDR3 length, J gene, V gene, clone size, CDR3 DNA, CDR3 protein. The D gene is left open where the match is weak. Not every row has a clone size; where given, it reads once, few, many or a size class.

>TRBD1|16|TRBJ1-1|TRBV28|.
TGTGCCAGCAGTTTAAGGACAGGGTCTTTTGGCACTGAAGCTTTCTTT
CASSLRTGSFGTEAFF
>.|16|TRBJ2-3|TRBV5-8|.
TGTGCCAGCAGCCCCGGGGCGGCCCTTAGCACAGATACGCAGTATTTT
CASSPGAALSTDTQYF
>.|14|TRBJ1-3|TRBV9|.
TGTGCCAGCAGCGTTCAGGATTCTGGAAACACCATATATTTT
CASSVQDSGNTIYF
>TRBD2|14|TRBJ2-7|TRBV5-4|.
TGTGCCTCTTTCCCGCGCGGGAGGAGGTACGAGCAGTACTTC
CASFPRGRRYEQYF
>.|18|TRBJ1-6|TRBV28|.
TGTGCCAGCAGTTTAGTAGGCCAGCTTGGGGTATATAATTCACCCCTCCACTTT
CASSLVGQLGVYNSPLHF
>TRBD1|18|TRBJ1-5|TRBV6-2/TRBV6-3|.
TGTGCCAGCAGTTACAATGGACAGGGGGTAATAAGCAATCAGCCCCAGCATTTT
CASSYNGQGVISNQPQHF
>.|16|TRBJ1-3|TRBV28|.
TGTGCCAGCAGTTCGCCGGGACACCCGGCGGGAAACACCATATATTTT
CASSSPGHPAGNTIYF
>.|14|TRBJ2-4|TRBV5-4|.
TGTGCCAGCAGTTCAGATCCAGCCAAAAACATTCAGTACTTC
CASSSDPAKNIQYF
>.|12|TRBJ1-1|TRBV6-2/TRBV6-3|.
TGTGCCAGCAGCCGAGTGGGGACTGAAGCTTTCTTT
CASSRVGTEAFF
>TRBD1|14|TRBJ1-1|TRBV28|.
TGTGCCAGCAGCCCAGGGACAGGGTATTTTGGAGCTTTCTTT
CASSPGTGYFGAFF
>.|14|TRBJ2-7|TRBV6-6|.
TGTGCCAGCAGTTACACCGACACCTCCTACGAGCAGTACTTC
CASSYTDTSYEQYF
>TRBD1|15|TRBJ2-4|TRBV7-2|.
TGTGCCAGCAGCTTACAGGGACAGGTTCCAAACATTCAGTACTTC
CASSLQGQVPNIQYF
>.|13|TRBJ1-1|TRBV19|once
TGTGCCAGTAGTATTGGCATTAGCACTGAAGCTTTCTTT
CASSIGISTEAFF
>TRBD1|15|TRBJ1-4|TRBV11-2|.
TGTGCCAGCAGCCCCGGACAGGGGAAGGGGGAAAAACTGTTTTTT
CASSPGQGKGEKLFF
>.|14|TRBJ1-2|TRBV7-2|.
TGTGCCAGCAGCTTTTTTGGGAGCGGCTATGGCTACACCTTC
CASSFFGSGYGYTF
>.|15|TRBJ1-2|TRBV28|.
TGTGCCAGCAGTTTAGCCGGATCCTCGGACTATGGCTACACCTTC
CASSLAGSSDYGYTF
>.|16|TRBJ1-5|TRBV6-2/TRBV6-3|.
TGTGCCAGCAGTTACTTCCGAGGGGCTATGAATCAGCCCCAGCATTTT
CASSYFRGAMNQPQHF
>TRBD2|16|TRBJ2-1|TRBV24-1|once
TGTGCCACCAGTGATGCCGGGACTAGGGCTTACAATGAGCAGTTCTTC
CATSDAGTRAYNEQFF
>TRBD1|17|TRBJ2-2|TRBV5-1|once
TGCGCCAGCAGCAGACGGGACAGGGGGGCGAACACCGGGGAGCTGTTTTTT
CASSRRDRGANTGELFF
>.|14|TRBJ1-2|TRBV5-6|few
TGTGCCAGCAGCTCCTGGACAGCACCCTATGGCTACACCTTC
CASSSWTAPYGYTF
>.|14|TRBJ2-5|TRBV10-2|.
TGCGCCAGCAGTGATAGTTTCCTGGGCGGGACCCAGTACTTC
CASSDSFLGGTQYF
>.|13|TRBJ1-1|TRBV29-1|.
TGCAGCGGAGGGGCGGGGAAGAACACTGAAGCTTTCTTT
CSGGAGKNTEAFF
>.|15|TRBJ2-2|TRBV27|.
TGTGCCAGCAGGCTAGCAGGAGGTGTCACCGGGGAGCTGTTTTTT
CASRLAGGVTGELFF
>TRBD2|17|TRBJ2-3|TRBV7-6|.
TGTGCCAGCAGCCCCTGGACTAGCCCGTACTCCACAGATACGCAGTATTTT
CASSPWTSPYSTDTQYF
>TRBD1|14|TRBJ2-2|TRBV11-2|.
TGTGCCAGCATCCGGACAGGGCGGGTCGGGGAGCTGTTTTTT
CASIRTGRVGELFF
>.|13|TRBJ2-5|TRBV3-1/TRBV3-2|.
TGTGCCAGCAGAGAGTCAGGCCAAGAGACCCAGTACTTC
CASRESGQETQYF
>TRBD2|16|TRBJ2-1|TRBV9|.
TGTGCCAGCAGCGTAGGAGGTGGCAGGCGGGAGGATGAGCAGTTCTTC
CASSVGGGRREDEQFF
>TRBD2|15|TRBJ2-5|TRBV2|.
TGTGCCAGCAGTGGCGTCGGACTAGCGGAAGAGACCCAGTACTTC
CASSGVGLAEETQYF
>.|16|TRBJ2-3|TRBV19|.
TGTGCCAGTAGTATAGCCAGGGGTGGCGGCACAGATACGCAGTATTTT
CASSIARGGGTDTQYF
>.|10|TRBJ2-5|TRBV20-1|.
TGCAGTGCTAGATTGGAGACCCAGTACTTC
CSARLETQYF
>TRBD2|13|TRBJ2-3|TRBV12-3/TRBV12-4|.
TGTGCCAGCAGTCTCACCGGGACTAGCGGGGTGTATTTT
CASSLTGTSGVYF
>TRBD1|16|TRBJ2-2|TRBV28|.
TGTGCCAGCAGCCCAGGGACAGCCTTGGGCACCGGGGAGCTGTTTTTT
CASSPGTALGTGELFF
>TRBD1|16|TRBJ1-1|TRBV7-6|.
TGTGCCAGCAGCTTAGCGGGGACAGGGGGCTCTCCTGAAGCTTTCTTT
CASSLAGTGGSPEAFF
>.|17|TRBJ2-1|TRBV15|.
TGTGCCACCAGCAGAGATCGAGGGACAGCAACGGGGGGGTGGCAGTTCTTC
CATSRDRGTATGGWQFF
>TRBD1|15|TRBJ1-6|TRBV7-8|.
TGTGCCAGCAGCTCATCGACAGGGGATAATTCACCCCTCCACTTT
CASSSSTGDNSPLHF
>TRBD1|18|TRBJ1-6|TRBV3-1/TRBV3-2|.
TGTGCCAGCAGCCCAGAACTTCGCATCGGCAGGGGGTATTCACCCCTCCACTTT
CASSPELRIGRGYSPLHF
>TRBD2|16|TRBJ2-1|TRBV3-1/TRBV3-2|.
TGTGCCAGCAGCCCAGCTCCAACGGGAGGGTACAATGAGCAGTTCTTC
CASSPAPTGGYNEQFF
>.|15|TRBJ2-5|TRBV11-2|.
TGTGCCAGCAGCTTAGAGGGTTCGGGGTTGAAGACCCAGTACTTC
CASSLEGSGLKTQYF
>TRBD2|15|TRBJ2-3|TRBV5-6|.
TGTGCCAGCAGCTTGGGACAGACCGGGACTAGTCGTTCCGATTTT
CASSLGQTGTSRSDF
>TRBD1|21|TRBJ1-5|TRBV28|.
TGTGCCAGCAGTTATCCCGCGCGGGACAGGGGATCCGAGTTTCGCAATCAGCCCCAGCATTTT
CASSYPARDRGSEFRNQPQHF
>.|14|TRBJ2-7|TRBV30|.
TGTGCCTGGAGTCTCGGGGGTAGCTCCTACGAGCAGTACTTC
CAWSLGGSSYEQYF
>TRBD2|18|TRBJ2-1|TRBV6-2/TRBV6-3|.
TGTGCCAGCAGTTACCCCCCAGCGGGAGGGTTCTCCTACAATGAGCAGTTCTTC
CASSYPPAGGFSYNEQFF
>TRBD2|16|TRBJ2-3|TRBV5-8|once
TGTGCCAGCAGCTTGGTCCTAGCGGGGGGTACAGATACGCAGTATTTT
CASSLVLAGGTDTQYF
>.|15|TRBJ2-5|TRBV2|.
TGTGCCAGCAGTGTGAGAGCCGGGGGCTGGGAGACCCAGTACTTC
CASSVRAGGWETQYF
>.|14|TRBJ2-7|TRBV6-7|.
TGTGCCAGCAGATACCGGGACCTTTCCTACGAGCAGTACTTC
CASRYRDLSYEQYF
>.|15|TRBJ2-2|TRBV7-2|.
TGTGCCAGCAGCTTTTTTACTTTAAACACCGGGGAGCTGTTTTTT
CASSFFTLNTGELFF
>TRBD2|17|TRBJ2-7|TRBV11-2|.
TGTGCCAGCAGCTTGGGACTAGCGGGAGAGCCCCACTACGAGCAGTACTTC
CASSLGLAGEPHYEQYF
>TRBD2|15|TRBJ2-7|TRBV28|few
TGTGCCAGCAGTCAAATAGCGGGAGCACACTACGAGCAGTACTTC
CASSQIAGAHYEQYF
>.|13|TRBJ2-3|TRBV19|.
TGTGCCAGTAGGGGAATAAGCACAGATACGCAGTATTTT
CASRGISTDTQYF
>.|15|TRBJ1-1|TRBV5-1|.
TGCGCCAGCAGCCGGGACGTAGGTCTGAACACTGAAGCTTTCTTT
CASSRDVGLNTEAFF
>.|12|TRBJ1-5|TRBV19|once
TGTGCCAGTAGTAGAAACAATCAGCCCCAGCATTTT
CASSRNNQPQHF
>TRBD1|13|TRBJ2-1|TRBV28|.
TGTGCCAGCAGTTCCTACAGGGGCAATGAGCAGTTCTTC
CASSSYRGNEQFF
>TRBD2|15|TRBJ2-1|TRBV19|.
TGTGCCAGTAGTCTTCGCGGGGGGCCGTACAATGAGCAGTTCTTC
CASSLRGGPYNEQFF
>TRBD1|12|TRBJ1-2|TRBV30|.
TGTGCCTGGCGGGACAGGGGATATGGCTACACCTTC
CAWRDRGYGYTF
>.|14|TRBJ1-5|TRBV18|.
TGTGCCAGCGCAGAGGCTCAGGGGCAGCAGCCCCAGCATTTT
CASAEAQGQQPQHF